This T cell receptor beta chain was retrieved from a study of T-cell reconstitution after alpha-beta-depleted transplantation in children. Notes on the study in general: T cells produced anew were the main source of T-cell counts and diversity one year after transplant. As was reported, about two months after transplant, alpha-beta T cells came from several hundred expanded graft clones.

Many counts were recorded for this clonotype. The antigen is undetermined. The authors prepared the TCRbeta library with unique molecular identifiers. Via MiXCR, TCRdb re-called the PCR reads, giving one row per CDR3 protein. The data show some 600,000 distinct CDR3 sequences, 10% to 15% seen once. V lost 4 bases to trimming and J lost 2 bases; unmatched junction nucleotides: 5. This CDR3 is built from 15 residues. Germline V lookup: CDR1 MNHEY, CDR2 SMNVEV (reference sequence). The sequence was obtained from a male patient under 18 who had a stem cell transplant for acute myeloid leukemia, so the T cells may come from the graft donor. The sequenced sample was PBMCs, mostly from graft donor cells, obtained 360 days after TCRalphabeta/CD19-depleted stem cell transplant. The chain combines TRBV27 with TRBJ2-7; 10 nucleotides agree with TRBD1. This CDR3 reads CASSSPGTGAYEQYF. CDR3 DNA sequence: TGTGCCAGCAGTTCCCCAGGGACAGGGGCCTACGAGCAGTACTTC.